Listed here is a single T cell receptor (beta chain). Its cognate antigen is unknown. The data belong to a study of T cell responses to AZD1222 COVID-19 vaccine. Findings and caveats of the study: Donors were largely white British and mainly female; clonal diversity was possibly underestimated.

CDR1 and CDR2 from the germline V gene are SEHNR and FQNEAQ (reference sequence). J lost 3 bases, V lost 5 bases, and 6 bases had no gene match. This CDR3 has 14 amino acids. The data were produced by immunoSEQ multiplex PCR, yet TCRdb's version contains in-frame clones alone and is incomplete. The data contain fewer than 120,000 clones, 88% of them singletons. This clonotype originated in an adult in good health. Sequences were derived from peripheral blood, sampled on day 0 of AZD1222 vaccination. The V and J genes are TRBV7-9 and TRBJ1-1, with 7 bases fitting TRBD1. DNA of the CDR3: TGTGCCAGCAGCCCCCAGCAGGGGGACACTGAAGCTTTCTTT. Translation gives CASSPQQGDTEAFF. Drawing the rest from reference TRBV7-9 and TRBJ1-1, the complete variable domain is DTGVSQNPRHKITKRGQNVTFRCDPISEHNRLYWYRQTLGQGPEFLTYFQNEAQLEKSRLLSDRFSAERPKGSFSTLEIQRTEQGDSAMYLCASSPQQGDTEAFFGQGTRLTVV.